This T cell receptor (beta chain) came from a study of OX40 agonist ivuxolimab in advanced cancers. Overall study results and limits: Among patients with partial responses at 0.1-3.0 mg/kg, clonal expansion was among the lowest.

The ends were cut back, 1 base at V and 4 bases at J, with 10 bases in the middle. Germline CDR1 reads KGHSH; CDR2 reads LQKENI. The CDR3 spans 14 residues. This clone was picked up a small number of times. Its antigen is unidentified. Sequencing used immunoSEQ multiplex PCR; TCRdb keeps in-frame clones, though not all of them. This sample has over 85,000 clones; more than 85% occur once, and the top ten carry 0.31%. The sample in question was CD4+ or CD8+ T cells sorted from blood, obtained in a trial of the OX40 agonist ivuxolimab. This receptor was taken from an adult with an advanced solid tumor such as melanoma, head and neck, liver or kidney cancer. The chain combines TRBV18 with TRBJ1-1; no reliable D call. The CDR3 region is CASSPQGSGTEAFF. The CDR3 DNA reads as TGTGCCAGCTCACCACAGGGAAGCGGCACTGAAGCTTTCTTT. Full variable domain (rest looked up from reference TRBV18 and TRBJ1-1): NAGVMQNPRHLVRRRGQEARLRCSPMKGHSHVYWYRQLPEEGLKFMVYLQKENIIDESGMPKERFSAEFPKEGPSILRIQQVVRGDSAAYFCASSPQGSGTEAFFGQGTRLTVV.